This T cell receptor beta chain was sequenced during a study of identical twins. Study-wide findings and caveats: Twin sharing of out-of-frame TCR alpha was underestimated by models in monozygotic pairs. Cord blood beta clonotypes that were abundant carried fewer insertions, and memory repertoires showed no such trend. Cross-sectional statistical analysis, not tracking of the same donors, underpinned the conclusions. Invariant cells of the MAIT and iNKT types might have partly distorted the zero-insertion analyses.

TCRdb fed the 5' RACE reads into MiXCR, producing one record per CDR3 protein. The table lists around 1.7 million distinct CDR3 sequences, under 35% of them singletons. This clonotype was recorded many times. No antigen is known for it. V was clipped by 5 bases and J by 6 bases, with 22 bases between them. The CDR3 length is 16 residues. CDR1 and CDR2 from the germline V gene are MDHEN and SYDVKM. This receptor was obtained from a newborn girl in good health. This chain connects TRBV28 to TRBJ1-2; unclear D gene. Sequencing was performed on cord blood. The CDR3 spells CASSDNQRPRNDGYTF. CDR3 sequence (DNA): TGTGCCAGCAGTGACAATCAGCGCCCCCGGAATGATGGCTACACCTTC.